A selection of T cell receptor beta chains follows, all from one sample in a study of T cell repertoires in ileal Crohn's disease. Profiling relied on immunoSEQ multiplex PCR, and the TCRdb table lists in-frame clones only, not all of them. The data hold about 2,600 clones, with 70% to 85% observed a single time. Input material: ileal tissue. Receptors originate from an adult with Crohn's disease. The CDR3 runs from the conserved cysteine through the conserved F or W. The order of the fields is clone size, J gene, V gene, D gene, CDR3 protein, CDR3 DNA. The D gene is left open where the match is weak. Rows may omit the clone size; those that give it use once, few, many or a size class.

clone_size: large; j_call: TRBJ1-2; v_call: TRBV19; d_call: NA; cdr3_aa: CASRSLDSVTYGYTF; cdr3_nt: TGTGCCAGTAGGAGCTTGGACAGCGTGACTTATGGCTACACCTTC
clone_size: NA; j_call: TRBJ1-5; v_call: TRBV30; d_call: TRBD1; cdr3_aa: CAWSVQGGEQPQHF; cdr3_nt: TGTGCCTGGAGTGTACAAGGGGGCGAGCAGCCCCAGCATTTT
clone_size: NA; j_call: TRBJ2-1; v_call: TRBV7-2; d_call: NA; cdr3_aa: CASSLAQGLNEQFF; cdr3_nt: TGTGCCAGCAGCTTGGCGCAGGGCCTCAATGAGCAGTTCTTC
clone_size: NA; j_call: TRBJ2-2; v_call: TRBV7-2; d_call: NA; cdr3_aa: CASGDFTGELFF; cdr3_nt: TGTGCCAGCGGGGACTTCACCGGGGAGCTGTTTTTT
clone_size: NA; j_call: TRBJ1-2; v_call: TRBV30; d_call: TRBD1; cdr3_aa: CAQGQGAAGYTF; cdr3_nt: TGTGCCCAAGGACAGGGGGCTGCTGGCTACACCTTC
clone_size: NA; j_call: TRBJ2-7; v_call: TRBV15; d_call: NA; cdr3_aa: CATSRAIGSPGEQYF; cdr3_nt: TGTGCCACCAGCAGAGCAATAGGTTCGCCGGGCGAGCAGTACTTC
clone_size: NA; j_call: TRBJ2-3; v_call: TRBV28; d_call: TRBD2; cdr3_aa: CASSSPGLREGADTQYF; cdr3_nt: TGTGCCAGCAGTTCCCCCGGTTTGCGGGAGGGGGCAGATACGCAGTATTTT
clone_size: NA; j_call: TRBJ2-1; v_call: TRBV20-1; d_call: TRBD1; cdr3_aa: CSAVLDRDEFF; cdr3_nt: TGCAGTGCAGTATTGGACAGGGACGAGTTCTTC
clone_size: NA; j_call: TRBJ2-3; v_call: TRBV6-4; d_call: TRBD1; cdr3_aa: CASSRQGAETDTQYF; cdr3_nt: TGTGCCAGCAGTCGACAGGGGGCTGAAACAGATACGCAGTATTTT
clone_size: NA; j_call: TRBJ2-1; v_call: TRBV4-3; d_call: NA; cdr3_aa: CASSQSYGENNEQFF; cdr3_nt: TGCGCCAGCAGCCAAAGCTACGGGGAAAACAATGAGCAGTTCTTC
clone_size: few; j_call: TRBJ1-2; v_call: TRBV19; d_call: NA; cdr3_aa: CASSIEIDNSNYGYTF; cdr3_nt: TGTGCCAGTAGTATAGAGATTGACAACTCTAACTATGGCTACACCTTC
clone_size: NA; j_call: TRBJ1-6; v_call: TRBV9; d_call: TRBD1; cdr3_aa: CASSVTGADSPLHF; cdr3_nt: TGTGCCAGCAGCGTAACAGGGGCGGACTCACCCCTCCACTTT
clone_size: NA; j_call: TRBJ2-7; v_call: TRBV7-9; d_call: TRBD2; cdr3_aa: CASSFSGGVEQYF; cdr3_nt: TGTGCCAGCAGCTTTAGCGGGGGAGTCGAGCAGTACTTC
clone_size: NA; j_call: TRBJ2-2; v_call: TRBV5-1; d_call: NA; cdr3_aa: CASSLEGDAGELFF; cdr3_nt: TGCGCCAGCAGCTTGGAGGGGGATGCCGGGGAGCTGTTTTTT
clone_size: few; j_call: TRBJ2-2; v_call: TRBV15; d_call: NA; cdr3_aa: CATSRGEGVVTGELFF; cdr3_nt: TGTGCCACCAGCAGAGGGGAAGGGGTTGTCACCGGGGAGCTGTTTTTT
clone_size: once; j_call: TRBJ1-2; v_call: TRBV5-6; d_call: NA; cdr3_aa: CASSRGDRAVYGYTF; cdr3_nt: TGTGCCAGCAGCCGGGGGGATAGGGCTGTCTATGGCTACACCTTC
clone_size: few; j_call: TRBJ2-5; v_call: TRBV6-6; d_call: NA; cdr3_aa: CASTIRETQYF; cdr3_nt: TGTGCCAGCACAATTCGGGAGACCCAGTACTTC
clone_size: NA; j_call: TRBJ2-5; v_call: TRBV11-2; d_call: NA; cdr3_aa: CASSLGTNQETQYF; cdr3_nt: TGTGCCAGCAGCTTGGGGACAAACCAAGAGACCCAGTACTTC